The following is a TCR beta chain sequence with its context. This specimen belongs to a study of blood T cell repertoires in COVID-19. On the study more broadly: The analysed material was cDNA or gDNA that came from T cells, B-cell-depleted T cells, or PBMCs.

With 3 bases clipped from V and 5 bases from J, the junction kept 1 base outside the gene matches. CDR1 and CDR2 (germline): MRHNA, SNTAGT. The CDR3 is 14 residues long. Seattle patient enrollment occurred during active infection, with longitudinal follow-up thereafter. Original processing methods: The authors estimated nucleated cell counts from reference gene primer amplification. The data were produced by immunoSEQ multiplex PCR, yet TCRdb's version contains in-frame clones alone and is incomplete. V and J calls and clone size come straight from that table; D and trimming were deduced from the DNA. The data show more than 200,000 clones, around 84% seen once.

The chain links TRBV6-4 to TRBJ1-4; 9 nucleotides agree with TRBD1. This clonotype originated in a man in his forties or fifties with COVID-19, enrolled during active disease. The sample was peripheral blood. This CDR3 reads CASSEGQGNEKLFF. CDR3 in DNA: TGTGCCAGCAGTGAAGGACAGGGGAATGAAAAACTGTTTTTT.